This paragraph covers one T cell receptor beta chain sequence. Antigen: not known. This entry belongs to a study of shared clonotypes between healthy human individuals. General observations from the study: Compared with clonotypes that all four donors shared, non-shared clonotypes had lower generation probabilities.

The donor population consisted of healthy HIV-negative adults with no recent acute infections or vaccinations. Sequenced by immunoSEQ multiplex PCR; TCRdb stores in-frame clones only, minus some. Of about a million clones detected, less than 85% appear once; the ten largest clones hold about 1.5%. Germline CDR1 reads LNHNV; CDR2 reads YYDKDF (reference sequence). This CDR3 has 14 residues. V was trimmed by 0 bases and J by 9 bases, leaving 12 bases between them. This receptor was identified in a young man in good health. V gene TRBV15 combines with J gene TRBJ2-1, with a weak D call TRBD2 (5 bases). The sample taken for sequencing was memory CD4+ T cells sorted from blood. The subset was: CD45RA-negative fraction. In DNA, the CDR3 is TGTGCCACCAGCAGAGATCGAGGGATCACTGAGCAGTTCTTC. Its translation: CATSRDRGITEQFF.